This T cell receptor beta chain was sequenced for a study of T cells in Graves' hyperthyroidism and ophthalmopathy. As for the study in general: Sampling of peripheral blood happened at initial diagnosis, prior to any treatment.

In its sample, this clonotype was seen a few times. Its antigen remains unidentified. An absence of ophthalmopathy progression within 18 months meant stable Graves' hyperthyroidism. CDR1 and CDR2 from the germline V gene are LGHNA and YNFKEQ. This CDR3 contains 18 residues. Germline trimming cut 0 bases from V and 5 bases from J; bases unmatched to any gene: 14. Amplification targeted TCR beta CDR3 regions from RNA transcripts. HTBI primers drove first-round RT-PCR of the TCR CDR3. TCRdb passed the multiplex PCR reads through MiXCR, listing each CDR3 protein once. This table holds hundreds of thousands of distinct CDR3 sequences, approximately 15% found once. Study-wide results and limits: Ophthalmopathy and stable hyperthyroidism were told apart by a 13 V-J model.

Source material: blood. The origin of this receptor is a woman aged 25-40 years with Graves' hyperthyroidism. The chain has TRBV4-2 and TRBJ1-1, with 8 bases lining up with TRBD1. CDR3 in DNA: TGTGCCAGCAGCCAAGATCCAAGGGGGACAGGTAGTTTAACTGAAGCTTTCTTT. Amino acid sequence: CASSQDPRGTGSLTEAFF.